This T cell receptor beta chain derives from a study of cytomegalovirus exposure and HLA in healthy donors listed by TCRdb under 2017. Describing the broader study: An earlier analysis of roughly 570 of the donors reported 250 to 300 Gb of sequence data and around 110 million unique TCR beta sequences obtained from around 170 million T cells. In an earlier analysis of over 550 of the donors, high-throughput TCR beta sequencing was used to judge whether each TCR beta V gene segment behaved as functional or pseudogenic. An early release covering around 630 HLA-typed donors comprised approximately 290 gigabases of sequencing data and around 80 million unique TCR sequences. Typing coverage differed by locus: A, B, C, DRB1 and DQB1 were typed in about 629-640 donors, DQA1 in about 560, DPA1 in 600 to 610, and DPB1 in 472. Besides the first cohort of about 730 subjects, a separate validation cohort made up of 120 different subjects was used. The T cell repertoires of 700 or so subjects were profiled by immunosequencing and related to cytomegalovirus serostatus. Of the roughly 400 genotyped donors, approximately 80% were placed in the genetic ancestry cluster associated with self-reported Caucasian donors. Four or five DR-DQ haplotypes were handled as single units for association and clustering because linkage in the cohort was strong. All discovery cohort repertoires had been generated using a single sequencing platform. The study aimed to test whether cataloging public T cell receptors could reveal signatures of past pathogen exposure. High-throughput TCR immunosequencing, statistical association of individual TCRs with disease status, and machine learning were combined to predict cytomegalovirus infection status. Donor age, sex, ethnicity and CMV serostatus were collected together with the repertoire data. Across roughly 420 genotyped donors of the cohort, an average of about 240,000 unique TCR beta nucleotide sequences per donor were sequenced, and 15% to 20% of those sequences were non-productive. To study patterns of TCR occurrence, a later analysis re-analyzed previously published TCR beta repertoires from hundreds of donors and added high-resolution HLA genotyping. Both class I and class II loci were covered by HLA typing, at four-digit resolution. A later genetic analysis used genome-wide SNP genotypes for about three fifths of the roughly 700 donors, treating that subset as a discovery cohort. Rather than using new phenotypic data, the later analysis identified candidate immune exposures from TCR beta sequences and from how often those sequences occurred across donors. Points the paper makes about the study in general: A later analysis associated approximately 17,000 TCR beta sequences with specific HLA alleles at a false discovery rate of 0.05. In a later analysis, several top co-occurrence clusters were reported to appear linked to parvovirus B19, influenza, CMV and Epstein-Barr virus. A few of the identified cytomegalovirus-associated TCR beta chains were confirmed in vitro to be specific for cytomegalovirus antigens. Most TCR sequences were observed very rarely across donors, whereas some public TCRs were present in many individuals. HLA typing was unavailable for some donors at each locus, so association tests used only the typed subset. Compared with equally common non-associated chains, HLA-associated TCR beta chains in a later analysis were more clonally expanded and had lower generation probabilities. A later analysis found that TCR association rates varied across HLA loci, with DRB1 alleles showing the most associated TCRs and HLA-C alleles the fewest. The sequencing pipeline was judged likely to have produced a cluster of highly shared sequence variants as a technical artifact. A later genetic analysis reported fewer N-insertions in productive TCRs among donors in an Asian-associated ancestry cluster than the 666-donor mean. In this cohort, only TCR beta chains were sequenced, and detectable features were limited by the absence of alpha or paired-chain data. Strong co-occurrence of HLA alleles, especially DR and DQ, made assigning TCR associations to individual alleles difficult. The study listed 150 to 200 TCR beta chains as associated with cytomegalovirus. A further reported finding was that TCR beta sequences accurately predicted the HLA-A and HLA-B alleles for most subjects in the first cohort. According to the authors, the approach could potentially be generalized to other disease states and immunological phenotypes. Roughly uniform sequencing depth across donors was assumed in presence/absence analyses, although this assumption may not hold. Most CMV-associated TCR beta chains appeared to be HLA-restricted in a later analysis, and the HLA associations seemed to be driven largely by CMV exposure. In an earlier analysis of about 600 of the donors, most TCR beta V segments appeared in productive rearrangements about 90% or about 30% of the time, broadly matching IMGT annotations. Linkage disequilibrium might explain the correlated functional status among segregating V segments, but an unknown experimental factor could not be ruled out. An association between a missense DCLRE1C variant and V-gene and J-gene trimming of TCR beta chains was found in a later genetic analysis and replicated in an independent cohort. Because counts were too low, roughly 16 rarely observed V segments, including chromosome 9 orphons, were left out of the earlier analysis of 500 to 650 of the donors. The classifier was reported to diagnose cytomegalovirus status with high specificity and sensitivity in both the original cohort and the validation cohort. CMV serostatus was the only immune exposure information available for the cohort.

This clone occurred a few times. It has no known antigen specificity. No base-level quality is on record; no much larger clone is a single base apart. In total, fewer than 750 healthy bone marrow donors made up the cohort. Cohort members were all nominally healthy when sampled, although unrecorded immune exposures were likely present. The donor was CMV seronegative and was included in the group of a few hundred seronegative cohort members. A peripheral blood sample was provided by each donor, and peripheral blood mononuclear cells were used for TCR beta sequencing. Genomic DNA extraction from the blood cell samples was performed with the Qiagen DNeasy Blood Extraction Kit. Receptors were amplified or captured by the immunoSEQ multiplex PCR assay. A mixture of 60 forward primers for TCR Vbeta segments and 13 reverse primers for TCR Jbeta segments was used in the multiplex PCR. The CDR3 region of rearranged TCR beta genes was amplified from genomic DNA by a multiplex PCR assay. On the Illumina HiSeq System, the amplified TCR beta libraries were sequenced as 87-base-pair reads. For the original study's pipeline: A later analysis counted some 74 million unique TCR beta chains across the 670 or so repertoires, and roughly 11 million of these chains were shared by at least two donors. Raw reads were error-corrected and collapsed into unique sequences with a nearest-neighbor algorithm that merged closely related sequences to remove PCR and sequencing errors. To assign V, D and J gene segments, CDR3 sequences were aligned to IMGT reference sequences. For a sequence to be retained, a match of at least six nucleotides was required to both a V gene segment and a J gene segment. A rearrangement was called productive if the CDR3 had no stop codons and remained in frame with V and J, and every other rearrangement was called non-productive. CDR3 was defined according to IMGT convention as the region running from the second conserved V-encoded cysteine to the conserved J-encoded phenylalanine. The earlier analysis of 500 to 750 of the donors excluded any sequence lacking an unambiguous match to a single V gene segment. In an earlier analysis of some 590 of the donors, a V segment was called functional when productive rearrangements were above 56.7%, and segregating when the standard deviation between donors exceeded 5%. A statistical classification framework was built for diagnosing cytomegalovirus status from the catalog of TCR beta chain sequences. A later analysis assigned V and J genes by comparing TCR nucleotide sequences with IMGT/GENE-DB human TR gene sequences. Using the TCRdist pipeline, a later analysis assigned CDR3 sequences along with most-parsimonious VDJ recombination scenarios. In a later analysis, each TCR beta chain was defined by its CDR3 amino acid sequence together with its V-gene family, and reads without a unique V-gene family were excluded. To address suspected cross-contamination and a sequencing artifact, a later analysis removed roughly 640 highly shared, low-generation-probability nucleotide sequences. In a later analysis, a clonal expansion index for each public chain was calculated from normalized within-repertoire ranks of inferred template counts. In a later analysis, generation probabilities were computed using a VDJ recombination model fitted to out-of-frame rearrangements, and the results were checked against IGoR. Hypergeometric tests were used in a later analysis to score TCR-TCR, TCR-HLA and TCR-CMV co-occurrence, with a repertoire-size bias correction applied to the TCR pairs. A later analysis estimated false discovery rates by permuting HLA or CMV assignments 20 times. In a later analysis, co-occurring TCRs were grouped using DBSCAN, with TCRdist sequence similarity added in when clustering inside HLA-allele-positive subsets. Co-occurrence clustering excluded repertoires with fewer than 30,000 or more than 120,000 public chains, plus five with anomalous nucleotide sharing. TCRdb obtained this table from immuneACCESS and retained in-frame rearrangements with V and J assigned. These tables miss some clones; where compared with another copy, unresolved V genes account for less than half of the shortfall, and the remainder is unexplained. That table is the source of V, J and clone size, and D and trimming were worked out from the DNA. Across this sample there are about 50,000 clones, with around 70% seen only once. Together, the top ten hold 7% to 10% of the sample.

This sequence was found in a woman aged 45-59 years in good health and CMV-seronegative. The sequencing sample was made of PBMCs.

The CDR3 amino acid sequence is: CSVLAGNEQFF. The DNA is TGCAGTGTACTAGCGGGCAATGAGCAGTTCTTC. The sequence joins TRBV20-1 to TRBJ2-1; TRBD2 matches 9 bases in the middle. Reading the germline V gene (reference sequence) gives CDR1 DFQATT and CDR2 SNEGSKA. The cysteine opens and the phenylalanine closes a CDR3 of 11 amino acids. Only the CDR3 part of the read is kept: 33 bases, read in frame from the first base. V has 7 bases trimmed and J has 6 bases trimmed; junction bases matching no gene number 1.